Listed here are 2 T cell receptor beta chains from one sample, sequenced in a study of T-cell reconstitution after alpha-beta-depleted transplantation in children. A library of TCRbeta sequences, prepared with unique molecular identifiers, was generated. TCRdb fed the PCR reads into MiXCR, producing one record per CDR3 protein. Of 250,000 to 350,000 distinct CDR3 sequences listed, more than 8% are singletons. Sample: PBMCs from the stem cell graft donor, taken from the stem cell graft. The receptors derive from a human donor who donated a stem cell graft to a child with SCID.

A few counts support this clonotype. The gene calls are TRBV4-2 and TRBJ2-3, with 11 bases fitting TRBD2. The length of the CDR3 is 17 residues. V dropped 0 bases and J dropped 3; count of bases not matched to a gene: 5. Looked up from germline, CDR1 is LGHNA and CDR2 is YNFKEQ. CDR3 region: CASSQDVIAGGTDTQYF. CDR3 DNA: TGTGCCAGCAGCCAAGATGTGATAGCGGGGGGGACAGATACGCAGTATTTT.

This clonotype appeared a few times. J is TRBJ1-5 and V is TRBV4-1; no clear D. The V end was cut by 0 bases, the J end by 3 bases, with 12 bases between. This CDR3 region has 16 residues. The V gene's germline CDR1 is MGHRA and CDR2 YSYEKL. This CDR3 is CASSQDAPGINQPQHF. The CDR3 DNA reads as TGCGCCAGCAGCCAAGATGCCCCTGGAATCAATCAGCCCCAGCATTTT.